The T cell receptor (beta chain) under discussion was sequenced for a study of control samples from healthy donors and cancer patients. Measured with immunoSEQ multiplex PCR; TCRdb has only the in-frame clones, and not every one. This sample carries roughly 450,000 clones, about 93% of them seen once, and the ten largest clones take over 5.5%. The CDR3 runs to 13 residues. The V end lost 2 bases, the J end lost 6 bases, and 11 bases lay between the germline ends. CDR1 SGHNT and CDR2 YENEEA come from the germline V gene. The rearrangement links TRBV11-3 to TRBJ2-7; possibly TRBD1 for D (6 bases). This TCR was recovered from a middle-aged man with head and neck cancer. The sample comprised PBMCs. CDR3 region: CASSLSRGGEQYF. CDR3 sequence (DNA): TGTGCCAGCAGCTTATCCAGGGGTGGCGAGCAGTACTTC.